The 2 T cell receptor beta chains listed next were all sequenced from one sample in a study of blood T cell repertoires in COVID-19. Repertoires were generated with immunoSEQ multiplex PCR, while TCRdb's copy carries only in-frame clones and drops some. In the table there are over 300,000 clones, 85% to 90% of which are singletons. Input material: PBMCs or T cells enriched from blood (not recorded which). The origin of the receptors is a woman under 30 who had recovered from COVID-19.

This rearrangement joins TRBV24-1 to TRBJ2-1, with 13 bases fitting TRBD2. Germline CDR1 reads KGHDR; CDR2 reads SFDVKD. The junction had 9 bases not matched to a gene; V was cut back by 3 bases and J by 8 bases. The CDR3 extends over 17 amino acids. The CDR3 DNA sequence: TGTGCCACCAGTGATGGCGGACTAGCGGGAGTGAGGGATGAGCAGTTCTTC. This translates into CATSDGGLAGVRDEQFF.

This chain joins TRBV19 and TRBJ1-1; no clear D. V was pared by 4 bases and J by 0 bases, with 9 bases between. CDR1 is LNHDA, CDR2 SQIVND, per germline (reference sequence). CDR3 size: 14 residues. The CDR3 DNA follows: TGTGCCAGTAGTAAAAACAGCCTGAACACTGAAGCTTTCTTT. Translated, it gives CASSKNSLNTEAFF. Full variable domain (missing parts from reference TRBV19 and TRBJ1-1): DGGITQSPKYLFRKEGQNVTLSCEQNLNHDAMYWYRQDPGQGLRLIYYSQIVNDFQKGDIAEGYSVSREKKESFPLTVTSAQKNPTAFYLCASSKNSLNTEAFFGQGTRLTVV.